Listed below are T cell receptor beta chains from one sample, sequenced in a study of control samples from healthy donors and cancer patients. Generated by immunoSEQ multiplex PCR, the TCRdb table keeps only in-frame clones and is missing some. Counted here are 150,000 to 160,000 clones, roughly 94% occurring once; the ten biggest clones make up 5.7%. The sample consisted of blood. These receptors were taken from a man aged 35 to 55 in good health. The CDR3 runs from the conserved cysteine through the conserved F or W. D genes are given only for firm matches. Rows give clone size only sometimes, using once, few, many, or a class for an expanded clone.

CDR3 length,J gene,clone size,V gene,D gene,CDR3 DNA,CDR3 protein
17,TRBJ1-6,-,TRBV4-3,-,TGCGCCAGCAGCCAAGATATCCCCAGCTCCTATAATTCACCCCTCCACTTT,CASSQDIPSSYNSPLHF
13,TRBJ2-1,-,TRBV13,-,TGTGCCAGCAGCTTAGTTAGCTACAATGAGCAGTTCTTC,CASSLVSYNEQFF
15,TRBJ1-2,-,TRBV7-8,-,TGTGCCAGCAGCCTAGACAGCGACTCAAAGGAGGGCTACACCTTC,CASSLDSDSKEGYTF
18,TRBJ2-1,-,TRBV24-1,TRBD1,TGTGCCACCAGTAAAAGTTTGGGACAGAGATACTCCTACAATGAGCAGTTCTTC,CATSKSLGQRYSYNEQFF
17,TRBJ2-3,-,TRBV7-3,-,TGTGCCAGCAGCTTAAGCTCTAGAAGTAGTGACACAGATACGCAGTATTTT,CASSLSSRSSDTDTQYF
15,TRBJ2-7,-,TRBV7-2,TRBD1,TGTGCCAGCAGGTATGGGACAGTAGGTGGTGAAGAGCAGTACTTC,CASRYGTVGGEEQYF
16,TRBJ2-2,-,TRBV3-1/TRBV3-2,-,TGTGCCAGCAGCCAAGACAGGAGGCAGACCTACGGGGAGCTGTTTTTT,CASSQDRRQTYGELFF
13,TRBJ1-5,-,TRBV30,-,TGTGCCTGGAGTGTCGGGCTCCTGGAGCCCCAGCATTTT,CAWSVGLLEPQHF
17,TRBJ1-5,-,TRBV19,-,TGTGCCAGTAGTATAGCCATGGGGGACCTCGGCAATCAGCCCCAGCATTTT,CASSIAMGDLGNQPQHF
12,TRBJ2-3,-,TRBV6-6,-,TGTGCCAGCACCGATGCTCGGGATACGCAGTATTTT,CASTDARDTQYF
15,TRBJ1-4,-,TRBV7-9,-,TGTGCCAGCAGCCCGGGGGAAGCCCCTAATGAAAAACTGTTTTTT,CASSPGEAPNEKLFF
11,TRBJ1-2,-,TRBV29-1,-,TGCAGCGCCCTCGGAGAAGGGGGCTACACCTTC,CSALGEGGYTF
14,TRBJ1-2,once,TRBV6-6,-,TGTGCCAGCAGTTACCTCCGGGAGAGGTATGGCTACACCTTC,CASSYLRERYGYTF
16,TRBJ1-3,-,TRBV11-2,-,TGTGCCAGCAGCTTACAGGGGTCGGGCTCTGGAAACACCATATATTTT,CASSLQGSGSGNTIYF
15,TRBJ1-5,-,TRBV4-3,-,TGCGCCAGCAGCCAAGTATTAGGAGGCGGGCAGCCCCAGCATTTT,CASSQVLGGGQPQHF
15,TRBJ2-2,-,TRBV27,-,TGTGCCAGCAGTTATGACGGGAGCCACAGCGGGGAGCTGTTTTTT,CASSYDGSHSGELFF
15,TRBJ1-1,-,TRBV5-4,-,TGTGCCAGCAGCTTCTCGGGAGGGGCCAACACTGAAGCTTTCTTT,CASSFSGGANTEAFF
15,TRBJ1-2,-,TRBV15,TRBD1,TGTGCCACCAGCAGAGTAAGACAGGGGGGCTATGGCTACACCTTC,CATSRVRQGGYGYTF
15,TRBJ1-1,-,TRBV6-6,-,TGTGCCAGCAGTTACCCGGGAATGGGAGGCACTGAAGCTTTCTTT,CASSYPGMGGTEAFF
17,TRBJ2-1,-,TRBV7-2,TRBD2,TGTGCCAGCAGCTTCTATAGCGGGGGGGCCGTAGGAAATGAGCAGTTCTTC,CASSFYSGGAVGNEQFF
12,TRBJ1-1,-,TRBV2,-,TGTGCCAGCGTGAGAACGGGGGCTAAGGCTTTCTTT,CASVRTGAKAFF
15,TRBJ1-5,once,TRBV4-3,TRBD1,TGCGCCAGCAGCCTAGGGACAGGGTGGTATCAGCCCCAGCATTTT,CASSLGTGWYQPQHF
14,TRBJ2-3,once,TRBV18,-,TGTGCCAGCTCACCACCGCCAGGGGAGGATACGCAGTATTTT,CASSPPPGEDTQYF
18,TRBJ2-7,once,TRBV5-4,TRBD2,TGTGCCAGCAGCTTGGGAGCCCCGCGGAGCGGGGGGCACTACGAGCAGTACTTC,CASSLGAPRSGGHYEQYF
15,TRBJ1-2,-,TRBV6-1,TRBD1,TGTGCCAGCAGTGAAGACTGGGACAGGGCTGGAGGCTACACCTTC,CASSEDWDRAGGYTF